This T cell receptor (beta chain) originates from a study of blood T cell repertoires in COVID-19. On the study more broadly: From the United States, Italy and Spain came samples of acute and convalescent COVID-19. T cells, B-cell-depleted T cells, or PBMCs provided the cDNA or gDNA that served as material.

TCRdb keeps only in-frame clones here, not all; method: immunoSEQ multiplex PCR. The data hold 200,000 to 300,000 clones, with over 80% observed a single time. CDR3 length equals 17 residues. Trimming took 2 bases from V and 2 from J; bases not matched to a gene: 8. Germline lookup yields CDR1 MNHNS and CDR2 SASEGT. This clone was seen once. The chain recombines TRBV6-1 with TRBJ2-4, with 8 bases lining up with TRBD1. Sequenced material: peripheral blood. The origin of this receptor is a woman in her sixties with active or convalescent COVID-19. The CDR3 loop is CASSEQGQGRPKNIQYF. CDR3 in DNA: TGTGCCAGCAGTGAACAAGGACAGGGCAGGCCCAAAAACATTCAGTACTTC.